The source of this T cell receptor beta chain is a study of shared clonotypes between healthy human individuals. Points from the study as a whole: The expectation was that sequencing depth would affect clonotype sharing among donors.

It was around 0.3 ug DNA, around 30,000 T cell genomes, that went into each replicate PCR of unsorted PBMC. On ten immunoSEQ deep assay plates, unsorted PBMC DNA was sequenced. This table comes from immunoSEQ multiplex PCR, and its TCRdb copy is limited to in-frame clones, with some not included. Of 450,000 to 500,000 clones in the sample, roughly 85% were seen once. As for this clone: Its matching antigen is unknown.

V was trimmed by 1 base and J by 2 bases, leaving 8 bases between them. CDR3 length equals 14 residues. The germline gives CDR1 KGHSH, CDR2 LQKENI. The receptor was isolated from a woman in her forties in good health. Some clones in this sample may be carry-over from other donors' samples. Material for sequencing was PBMCs. This chain connects TRBV18 to TRBJ1-2, with D unclear. This CDR3 reads CASSPRPPNYGYTF. CDR3 sequence (DNA): TGTGCCAGCTCACCACGTCCGCCCAACTATGGCTACACCTTC. Using reference TRBV18 and TRBJ1-2 for the parts outside the CDR3, the full variable domain is NAGVMQNPRHLVRRRGQEARLRCSPMKGHSHVYWYRQLPEEGLKFMVYLQKENIIDESGMPKERFSAEFPKEGPSILRIQQVVRGDSAAYFCASSPRPPNYGYTFGSGTRLTVV.